This note documents a single T cell receptor (beta chain) sequence. Its binding antigen is unknown. There are no base qualities to consult, and no much larger clone falls within one base. The time point label here, explained by the study, means: blood 4 weeks post-SBRT, at nephrectomy. Reading the label with the study, this specimen's treatment or condition is: 15 Gy SBRT to primary tumor, nephrectomy 4 weeks later. The samples were obtained from a clinical trial, where primary renal cell carcinomas were treated with 15 Gy stereotactic body radiation therapy and then removed by nephrectomy 4 weeks afterward. To follow tumor-enriched clonotypes, peripheral blood was collected serially from radiation-treated patients at baseline and again at 2 weeks and 4 weeks after SBRT. Renal cell carcinoma with clear cell pathology was present in all patients. Genomic DNA for TCR sequencing was prepared using the QIAamp DNA Blood Mini Kit (Qiagen). Samples were included in the analyses only if all quality control checks were passed.

CDR1 and CDR2, looked up from the germline V gene, are SGHAT and FQNNGV. The CDR3, from cysteine to phenylalanine, totals 15 residues. Only the CDR3 part of the read is kept: 45 bases, read in frame from the first base. The junction carries 11 bases between V and J, which are trimmed by 4 bases and 0 bases respectively. The sample comes from a study of radiation and T cells in renal cell carcinoma (TCRdb year 2020). Broadly, across the study: In total, 50 to 60 samples, comprising roughly 25 tumors and around 27 peripheral blood samples, were subjected to TCR beta sequencing. Across all 50 or so samples, roughly 3,700,000 unique CDR3 nucleotide sequences encoding about 2.7 million unique CDR3 amino acid sequences were identified. The last blood draw occurred 4 weeks after radiation, at the same time as nephrectomy. Beyond this particular receptor, the publication reports: In blood, the top tumor clonotypes increased between baseline and 2 weeks post-radiation and then shrank by 4 weeks, which suggests that tumor-resident clones expanded only transiently. Because the trial had a single-armed design, the trial could not examine how radiation dose or scheduling affected the TCR repertoire. Because no pretreatment tumor biopsies were available, whether clonotypes were present in the tumor at baseline could not be determined. Blood repertoire dynamics were not followed beyond 4 weeks after treatment.

Following the manufacturer's recommendations, the immunoSEQ kit was used to generate TCR beta libraries from genomic DNA. To prepare the libraries, a first multiplex PCR with proprietary primers was run, followed by a second PCR that added unique barcodes, and a bead cleanup was done after each round. A positive control reaction and a negative control reaction, both provided in the kit, were run with every batch of samples. The final libraries were assessed on an Agilent 4200 TapeStation D1000 ScreenTape, pooled by volume, and quantified by qPCR. An Illumina NextSeq500 fitted with a MidOutput 150-cycle cartridge performed the sequencing, running 156 Read1 cycles and 15 Index1 cycles with the kit's custom primers. The pooled library was loaded at roughly 1 pM with roughly 20% PhiX control spiked in. Turning to the authors' computational methods: Vendor-processed data were analyzed in R, with a clonotype defined as all T cells sharing the same CDR3 nucleotide sequence. In the clone abundance analyses, frequencies in each sample were normalized to that sample's 10,000 most abundant clones. Public T cell clones, averaging fewer than five per sample, were removed before analysis. Tumor-enriched and baseline blood-enriched clonotypes were defined by at least a 32-fold difference in abundance between compartments. A beta-binomial differential abundance model was used to identify clonotypes that were expanded or contracted between blood time points. Tumor-blood repertoire similarity was measured with the Baroni-Urbani and Buser coefficient, and group comparisons used two-tailed Wilcoxon tests in R. Not all clones reach the TCRdb copy of this immuneACCESS table, which keeps in-frame sequences only. Checked studies attribute under half of the gap to unresolved V genes and leave the rest unexplained. Clone size and V and J calls were adopted from that table, with D and trimming inferred from the DNA. The sample includes just over 95,000 clones, with 84% observed a single time. The ten biggest clones cover around 7.7% of the sample.

The chain joins TRBV11-2 to TRBJ2-3; the D gene is possibly TRBD2, with 6 bases matching. This TCR derives from a man between 60 and 75 years old with renal cell carcinoma. The sample here was blood, taken from a patient whose treatment included radiotherapy and nephrectomy. The DNA reads as follows: TGTGCCAGCAGCTGGGCGGGACCGAGCACAGATACGCAGTATTTT. This is translated as CASSWAGPSTDTQYF.